The clone carrying this TCR beta chain showed up many times. Its antigen remains unknown. The entry originates in a study of early T cells in non-severe SARS-CoV-2 infection. Findings and caveats of the study: Comparison of clonotypes with VDJdb favored anti-spike CD8 responses while missing private and CD4 specificities.

Unique molecular identifiers (one per individual cDNA molecule) were attached. TCRdb re-called the 5' RACE reads through MiXCR, storing one row per CDR3 protein. This table has tens of thousands of distinct CDR3 sequences, about 12% appearing once. The trim removed 6 bases at V and 4 bases at J, leaving 13 bases unmatched. This CDR3 has 19 residues. CDR1 is MDHEN, CDR2 SYDVKM, per germline. This chain uses TRBV28 with TRBJ2-2; the match to TRBD2 covers 14 bases. The sequenced material came from whole blood. The clonotype originates from an adult who was a healthcare worker with PCR-confirmed SARS-CoV-2 infection or an uninfected control (not recorded which). CDR3 DNA sequence: TGTGCCAGCAGGCCGGTCCCGGGACTAGCGGGAGAAGTCACCGGGGAGCTGTTTTTT. It translates to CASRPVPGLAGEVTGELFF.